Listed below are T cell receptor beta chains from one sample, sequenced in a study of human T cells and chemical hapten exposure. MiXCR, run by TCRdb on the 5' RACE reads, gives a single entry per CDR3 protein. The sample holds under 150,000 distinct CDR3 sequences, roughly 18% seen once. The receptors were gathered from a human donor in good health. Each CDR3 is given with its conserved first and last residue. The D gene is left open where the match is weak. Clone size appears in some rows only: once, few, many, or a class for an expanded clone.

j_call | d_call | clone_size | v_call | cdr3_aa | cdr3_nt
TRBJ1-2 | NA | NA | TRBV5-4 | CASSLWGSGDYGYTF | TGTGCCAGCAGCTTGTGGGGATCAGGGGACTATGGCTACACCTTC
TRBJ2-3 | TRBD2 | NA | TRBV30 | CAWSVLGPLAALTDTQYF | TGTGCCTGGAGTGTCCTCGGACCTCTAGCGGCCCTCACAGATACGCAGTATTTT
TRBJ2-1 | TRBD1 | NA | TRBV24-1 | CASERGQGPPTGQFF | TGTGCCAGCGAACGAGGACAGGGCCCCCCGACGGGGCAGTTCTTC
TRBJ1-5 | NA | NA | TRBV19 | CASSIDRINQPQHF | TGTGCCAGTAGTATAGACCGGATCAATCAGCCCCAGCATTTT
TRBJ2-7 | TRBD2 | NA | TRBV4-1 | CASSPVASGRARFEQYF | TGCGCCAGCAGCCCAGTGGCTAGCGGGAGGGCCAGGTTCGAGCAGTACTTC
TRBJ2-4 | TRBD2 | NA | TRBV28 | CASSLFTSGSSGKNIQYF | TGTGCCAGCAGTTTATTTACTAGCGGGAGTTCGGGCAAAAACATTCAGTACTTC
TRBJ2-5 | NA | few | TRBV7-9 | CASSLGSTSSQETQYF | TGTGCCAGCAGCTTAGGTTCAACTAGCAGCCAAGAGACCCAGTACTTC
TRBJ1-1 | NA | few | TRBV5-1 | CASSSRGWGTEAFF | TGCGCCAGCAGCTCTAGGGGGTGGGGCACTGAAGCTTTCTTT
TRBJ2-5 | NA | few | TRBV4-1 | CASSLLQGQETQYF | TGCGCCAGCAGCCTTCTCCAGGGGCAAGAGACCCAGTACTTC
TRBJ1-2 | NA | NA | TRBV6-2/TRBV6-3 | CASSYRQVYGYTF | TGTGCCAGCAGTTACAGGCAGGTCTATGGCTACACCTTC
TRBJ1-1 | NA | NA | TRBV19 | CASRAGAYYQAFF | TGTGCCAGTAGAGCTGGGGCGTACTATCAAGCTTTCTTT
TRBJ1-1 | NA | NA | TRBV6-1 | CASSPRQPGAEAFF | TGTGCCAGCAGTCCCCGACAGCCTGGGGCTGAAGCTTTCTTT
TRBJ2-4 | NA | few | TRBV6-1 | CASSDRLAKNIQYF | TGTGCCAGCAGTGACAGACTAGCCAAAAACATTCAGTACTTC
TRBJ2-5 | NA | NA | TRBV28 | CASSSRPKETQYF | TGTGCCAGCAGTTCACGACCGAAGGAGACCCAGTACTTC
TRBJ1-1 | TRBD1 | NA | TRBV5-1 | CASSPQGQRRYEAFF | TGCGCCAGCAGCCCCCAGGGACAGCGACGTTATGAAGCTTTCTTT
TRBJ2-5 | NA | NA | TRBV20-1 | CSADNEHEQGKSPQETQYF | TGCAGTGCCGACAACGAACACGAACAGGGAAAGTCCCCCCAAGAGACCCAGTACTTC
TRBJ1-3 | NA | few | TRBV4-1 | CASSQDGAGGGNTIYF | TGCGCCAGCAGCCAAGATGGAGCCGGAGGTGGAAACACCATATATTTT
TRBJ1-5 | TRBD1 | NA | TRBV2 | CASSERRDRGYGNQPQHF | TGTGCCAGCAGTGAACGCCGGGACAGGGGTTATGGCAATCAGCCCCAGCATTTT
TRBJ1-5 | NA | NA | TRBV10-1 | CASPSLGNQPQHF | TGCGCCAGCCCGTCCCTGGGCAATCAGCCCCAGCATTTT
TRBJ2-6 | NA | NA | TRBV24-1 | CATSAYGVSSGANVLTF | TGTGCCACCAGTGCCTACGGCGTCAGCTCTGGGGCCAACGTCCTGACTTTC
TRBJ2-4 | NA | NA | TRBV6-5 | CASSYDATLAKNIQYF | TGTGCCAGCAGTTACGATGCTACGTTAGCCAAAAACATTCAGTACTTC
TRBJ1-2 | NA | few | TRBV7-9 | CASSLARADLYGYTF | TGTGCCAGCAGCTTAGCGAGGGCCGATCTGTATGGCTACACCTTC
TRBJ1-5 | NA | NA | TRBV20-1 | CSARGGSDSNQPQHF | TGCAGTGCTAGAGGGGGGTCAGATAGCAATCAGCCCCAGCATTTT
TRBJ2-6 | NA | NA | TRBV7-9 | CASSYGGHGANVLTF | TGTGCCAGCAGCTATGGGGGACATGGGGCCAACGTCCTGACTTTC
TRBJ2-5 | NA | NA | TRBV7-3 | CASSFRRAQETQYF | TGTGCCAGCAGCTTCCGACGGGCCCAAGAGACCCAGTACTTC
TRBJ2-3 | NA | NA | TRBV4-1 | CASSAREGTQYF | TGCGCCAGCAGCGCTCGAGAGGGGACGCAGTATTTT
TRBJ2-1 | NA | many | TRBV6-5 | CASSWRRDNEQFF | TGTGCCAGCAGTTGGCGGCGGGATAATGAGCAGTTCTTC
TRBJ1-1 | NA | NA | TRBV6-5 | CASTETGQNTEAFF | TGTGCCAGCACCGAGACAGGACAGAACACTGAAGCTTTCTTT
TRBJ2-7 | NA | NA | TRBV6-5 | CASSPRGISYEQYF | TGTGCCAGCAGTCCCCGGGGCATCTCCTACGAGCAGTACTTC
TRBJ1-3 | NA | NA | TRBV30 | CAWSVRGYTIYF | TGTGCCTGGAGTGTACGGGGTTACACCATATATTTT
TRBJ2-3 | NA | many | TRBV29-1 | CSELSGTTDTQYF | TGCAGCGAGCTATCAGGGACCACAGATACGCAGTATTTT
TRBJ2-1 | NA | NA | TRBV6-1 | CASSEKNYNEQFF | TGTGCCAGCAGTGAAAAAAATTACAATGAGCAGTTCTTC
TRBJ2-5 | TRBD2 | few | TRBV3-1 | CASSLRLAGVETQYF | TGTGCCAGCAGCCTCCGACTAGCGGGAGTGGAGACCCAGTACTTC
TRBJ2-5 | TRBD2 | NA | TRBV13 | CASSLRTSGRSETQYF | TGTGCCAGCAGCTTACGGACTAGCGGGAGATCAGAGACCCAGTACTTC
TRBJ1-1 | TRBD1 | NA | TRBV28 | CASSFTLYRGAEAFF | TGTGCCAGCAGTTTCACCCTTTACAGGGGAGCTGAAGCTTTCTTT
TRBJ2-1 | TRBD2 | NA | TRBV12-3/TRBV12-4 | CASTQSAGGYGEQFF | TGTGCCAGCACCCAATCTGCGGGAGGCTATGGTGAGCAGTTCTTC
TRBJ2-7 | NA | NA | TRBV18 | CASSPSSVRLRSYEQYF | TGTGCCAGCTCACCAAGTTCGGTCAGATTGCGAAGCTACGAGCAGTACTTC
TRBJ2-3 | NA | NA | TRBV28 | CATTLTGLSTDTQYF | TGTGCCACCACCCTTACAGGGTTAAGCACAGATACGCAGTATTTT
TRBJ2-3 | TRBD2 | medium-sized | TRBV7-8 | CASSPGGVAGVDTQYF | TGTGCCAGCAGCCCCGGTGGTGTAGCGGGAGTGGATACGCAGTATTTT
TRBJ1-5 | NA | few | TRBV28 | CASTRQLNQPQHF | TGTGCCAGCACCCGACAGCTCAATCAGCCCCAGCATTTT
TRBJ2-1 | TRBD1 | NA | TRBV5-1 | CASSLESGGAYNEQFF | TGCGCCAGCAGCTTGGAATCAGGGGGAGCTTACAATGAGCAGTTCTTC
TRBJ2-1 | NA | NA | TRBV9 | CASSSPPRGESSYNEQFF | TGTGCCAGCAGCTCCCCACCCCGTGGCGAGAGCTCCTACAATGAGCAGTTCTTC
TRBJ1-1 | NA | NA | TRBV28 | CASSLAGPPMNTEAFF | TGTGCCAGCAGTTTAGCCGGGCCACCCATGAACACTGAAGCTTTCTTT
TRBJ2-3 | TRBD2 | few | TRBV4-1 | CASSAPGTRPDTQYF | TGCGCCAGCAGTGCTCCCGGGACTAGGCCAGATACGCAGTATTTT
TRBJ2-5 | NA | NA | TRBV5-4 | CASSLSKTQYF | TGTGCCAGCAGCTTGAGCAAGACCCAGTACTTC
TRBJ1-4 | NA | few | TRBV27 | CASSPNPPGGRGEKLFF | TGTGCCAGCAGTCCTAATCCCCCTGGGGGACGGGGTGAAAAACTGTTTTTT
TRBJ1-3 | NA | NA | TRBV14 | CASSQVRGNTIYF | TGTGCCAGCAGCCAAGTCCGGGGAAACACCATATATTTT
TRBJ1-6 | NA | many | TRBV27 | CASSFSLDIGSPLHF | TGTGCCAGCAGTTTCTCCTTGGACATAGGGTCACCCCTCCACTTT